Below, one T cell receptor beta chain is given with its context. Antigen: not known. Other nucleotide sequences from this sample produce the same CDR3. Each sorted subset replicate got 200 ng genomic DNA, tens of thousands of genomes. Method: immunoSEQ multiplex PCR; TCRdb's copy keeps in-frame clones and lacks some. The table lists 2 million to 3 million clones, 90% to 95% of them singletons. The germline gives CDR1 GTSNPN, CDR2 SVGIG (reference sequence). V dropped 5 bases and J dropped 0; count of bases not matched to a gene: 7. This CDR3 region has 14 residues. The healthy adult donors were HIV-negative and reported no recent acute infections or vaccinations. There were only Caucasian adults among the donors, and all lived in Nashville, Tennessee. This sample stems from a study of shared clonotypes between healthy human individuals. Study-level results: How much donors shared clonotypes was expected to be affected by sequencing depth.

This TCR was sampled from a man younger than 30 in good health. Some clones in this sample may be carry-over from other donors' samples. Sequenced sample: naive CD4+ T cells from PBMCs. The subset here: CD45RA+ positively selected. The chain links TRBV30 to TRBJ2-7; 7 nucleotides agree with TRBD2. The CDR3 bases are TGTGCCTGGGGGAGGGCTAGCGGCTCCTACGAGCAGTACTTC. Translating gives CAWGRASGSYEQYF.